The next 30 T cell receptor beta chains were all read from a single sample in a study of shared T cell receptors in the human thymus. Profiling relied on immunoSEQ multiplex PCR, and the TCRdb table lists in-frame clones only, not all of them. This table has hundreds of thousands of clones, over 75% appearing once. The data were also submitted as part of a second study, on human thymus T cells.

Material for sequencing was thymocytes. These receptors all stem from a boy younger than two with a congenital heart defect.

This clone has a handful of counts. V usage is TRBV27 and J usage is TRBJ2-7; TRBD1 aligns across 7 bases. Trimming cost V 2 bases and J 2 bases; bases outside gene matches: 6. CDR3 length: 15 amino acids. CDR1 and CDR2 from the germline V gene are MNHEY and SMNVEV (reference sequence). The CDR3: CASSLRQGRPYEQYF. DNA of the CDR3: TGTGCCAGCAGTTTAAGACAGGGAAGGCCCTACGAGCAGTACTTC.

The chain is built from TRBV12-5 and TRBJ2-2; 9 bases align to TRBD2. The CDR3 spans 17 residues. After removal of 3 bases from V and 7 bases from J, the junction contained 12 bases not matched to a gene. Per the germline V gene, CDR1 is LGHNT and CDR2 is FRNRAP. The CDR3 nucleotides read TGTGCTAGTGGTTTTTATGGTAGCGGGAGTTCAATCGGGGAGCTGTTTTTT. Translating gives CASGFYGSGSSIGELFF.

The chain is built from TRBV7-2 and TRBJ1-2; TRBD1 might be the D (6 bases). With 4 bases removed from V and 1 base from J, the gap between germline ends came to 19 bases. Germline assignment: CDR1 SGHTA and CDR2 FQGNSA. This CDR3 has 17 amino acids. CDR3 in amino acids: CASSSPRMWDNNYGYTF. DNA of the CDR3: TGTGCCAGCAGCTCCCCGCGCATGTGGGACAATAACTATGGCTACACCTTC.

This chain uses TRBV7-2 with TRBJ1-1, with a tentative D call TRBD1 (5 bases). Germline CDR1 is SGHTA and CDR2 is FQGNSA. Trimming cost V 1 base and J 5 bases, with 11 bases left between them. There are 14 residues in the CDR3. CDR3 residues: CASSLDQGGTEAFF. The CDR3, as DNA: TGTGCCAGCAGCTTAGATCAGGGAGGAACTGAAGCTTTCTTT.

This clone was found once. The chain joins TRBV29-1 to TRBJ1-2; 7 bases align to TRBD1. The CDR3 length is 13 residues. Germline-derived CDR1 and CDR2 are SQVTM and ANQGSEA. J was trimmed by 8 bases and V by 4 bases; bases with no gene match: 10. The chain's CDR3 is CSVVVRGDSGYTF. The CDR3 region has the DNA TGCAGCGTTGTTGTCAGGGGGGACAGCGGCTACACCTTC.

The V call is TRBV27, the J call TRBJ2-6, with 8 bases aligning to TRBD1. CDR3 size: 18 residues. With 2 bases clipped from V and 1 base from J, the junction kept 7 bases outside the gene matches. Germline CDR1 reads MNHEY; CDR2 reads SMNVEV (reference sequence). CDR3 in DNA: TGTGCCAGCAGTTTAAGGCGGACAGGGCCTTCTGGGGCCAACGTCCTGACTTTC. Its protein is CASSLRRTGPSGANVLTF.

V and J are TRBV9 and TRBJ1-1, with D tentatively TRBD1 (5 bases). The V end lost 0 bases, the J end lost 2 bases, and 23 bases lay between the germline ends. This CDR3 contains 19 residues. Germline CDR1 reads SGDLS; CDR2 reads YYNGEE. CDR3 coding DNA: TGTGCCAGCAGCGTAGAGCGATTGGGGGGTGGGGAGGTAAACACTGAAGCTTTCTTT. Translation: CASSVERLGGGEVNTEAFF.

The genes are TRBV27 and TRBJ2-2; 8 bases line up with TRBD2. Germline V gives CDR1 MNHEY, CDR2 SMNVEV (reference sequence). This CDR3 spans 16 amino acids. After removal of 6 bases from V and 4 bases from J, the junction contained 10 bases not matched to a gene. CDR3 protein: CASRLERESGTGELFF. The DNA for the CDR3 is TGTGCCAGCAGGCTTGAGCGGGAGTCGGGCACCGGGGAGCTGTTTTTT.

The gene calls are TRBV6-5 and TRBJ2-7; TRBD2 aligns across 8 bases. The junction had 7 bases not matched to a gene; V was cut back by 5 bases and J by 4 bases. This CDR3 region has 14 residues. Germline V CDR1 and CDR2: MNHEY, SVGAGI. Here the CDR3 reads CASSPCREGYEQYF. CDR3 sequence (DNA): TGTGCCAGCAGTCCCTGCCGGGAGGGTTACGAGCAGTACTTC.

The rearrangement links TRBV10-2 to TRBJ2-1; 8 bases fit TRBD2. The CDR3 runs 16 residues. With 5 bases clipped from V and 4 bases from J, the junction kept 10 bases outside the gene matches. CDR1 is WSHSY and CDR2 is SAAADI in the germline V gene. CDR3 coding DNA: TGCGCCAGCAGTTACGAACTAGCGGAGAAGTACAATGAGCAGTTCTTC. Translation gives CASSYELAEKYNEQFF.

This clone was seen more than once but under ten times. The chain is built from TRBV4-3 and TRBJ2-2, with 8 bases identical to TRBD2. V was clipped by 5 bases and J by 3 bases; unmatched bases: 14. Germline-derived CDR1 and CDR2 are LGHNA and YSLEER. The CDR3 has 18 amino acids. In nucleotides, the CDR3 is TGCGCCAGCAGCGACGAGACCTTAGCGGGAACCTACACCGGGGAGCTGTTTTTT. It is translated as CASSDETLAGTYTGELFF.

J is TRBJ2-2 and V is TRBV7-3, with TRBD2 identical over 9 bases. CDR3 length: 14 residues. V trimming: 5 bases; J trimming: 5 bases; junction bases outside the gene matches: 3. Germline V gene lookup returns CDR1 SGHTA and CDR2 FQGTGA. In nucleotides, the CDR3 is TGTGCCAGCAGCGTTAGCGGGAGTACCGGGGAGCTGTTTTTT. It is translated as CASSVSGSTGELFF. The entire variable domain, with the rest obtained from reference TRBV7-3 and TRBJ2-2, is as follows: GAGVSQTPSNKVTEKGKYVELRCDPISGHTALYWYRQSLGQGPEFLIYFQGTGAADDSGLPNDRFFAVRPEGSVSTLKIQRTERGDSAVYLCASSVSGSTGELFFGEGSRLTVL.

Remarks on this clone: The same CDR3 also results from other DNA sequences found in this sample. The rearrangement joins TRBV2 to TRBJ2-2; 7 bases fit TRBD2. V was clipped by 0 bases and J by 2 bases; unmatched bases: 6. The CDR3 extends over 17 amino acids. Germline assignment: CDR1 SNHLY and CDR2 FYNNEI. For the CDR3, the DNA is TGTGCCAGCAGTGAAGCCTTGGGGGGGGTTAACACCGGGGAGCTGTTTTTT. Its protein product is CASSEALGGVNTGELFF.

The count of this clone is one. V is TRBV19 and J is TRBJ2-5; weak D call: TRBD1 (6 bases). V dropped 5 bases and J dropped 5 bases, with 18 bases sitting between them. Germline V gene lookup returns CDR1 LNHDA and CDR2 SQIVND (reference sequence). The CDR3 consists of 15 residues. The CDR3: CASSFGTTYGETQYF. The CDR3 nucleotides read TGTGCCAGTAGTTTCGGGACAACTTATGGGGAGACCCAGTACTTC.

V usage is TRBV4-1 and J usage is TRBJ2-2; 7 bases map to TRBD2. Germline V gives CDR1 MGHRA, CDR2 YSYEKL. The V segment lost 3 bases and the J segment 3 bases; nucleotides outside the gene matches: 13. This CDR3 contains 18 residues. CDR3 sequence (DNA): TGCGCCAGCAGCCACCTATACCCCCATCGGGGGGACACCGGGGAGCTGTTTTTT. Its protein product is CASSHLYPHRGDTGELFF.

The gene calls are TRBV27 and TRBJ2-7; 10 bases line up with TRBD2. The CDR3 length is 16 residues. Germline V gene sequence: CDR1 MNHEY, CDR2 SMNVEV (reference sequence). Trimming took 6 bases from V and 2 from J; bases not matched to a gene: 10. CDR3: CASSRTSSGSPYEQYF. For the CDR3, the DNA is TGTGCCAGCAGCCGGACCTCTAGCGGGAGCCCCTACGAGCAGTACTTC.

The chain uses TRBV12-1 and TRBJ2-3; the D segment call TRBD2 is taken from the table without a DNA check. TRBV12-1 is recorded as a pseudogene. CDR3 length: 15 amino acids. The CDR3, as DNA: TGTGCCAGCAGCCCTGAAGGGAGATTGACAGATACGCAGTATTTT. This codes for CASSPEGRLTDTQYF.

The chain links TRBV28 to TRBJ2-7, with 8 bases matching TRBD2. Germline assignment: CDR1 MDHEN and CDR2 SYDVKM. The CDR3 length is 15 residues. V shed 2 bases, J shed 2 bases, and the junction held 5 bases outside the gene matches. Here the CDR3 reads CASSLPGLGTYEQYF. The CDR3 nucleotides are TGTGCCAGCAGTTTACCGGGACTAGGGACCTACGAGCAGTACTTC.

The chain couples TRBV6-1 to TRBJ2-7, with D perhaps TRBD1 (6 bases). V was shortened by 7 bases and J by 2 bases, with 15 bases between the two germline ends. The CDR3 is made up of 14 amino acids. CDR1 MNHNS and CDR2 SASEGT come from the germline V gene. The CDR3 is CASNYRDKTYEQYF. The CDR3 DNA reads TGTGCCAGCAACTACCGGGACAAAACCTACGAGCAGTACTTC.

The chain joins TRBV5-4 to TRBJ2-1; 8 nucleotides align to TRBD2. Germline V gene sequence: CDR1 SGHNT, CDR2 YYREEE (reference sequence). The ends lost 2 bases at V and 5 bases at J; junction bases unmatched: 15. CDR3 size: 18 residues. CDR3 nucleotide sequence: TGTGCCAGCAGCTTTCCCTCGCTGGTGCCTAGCGGGCACAATGAGCAGTTCTTC. It yields the protein CASSFPSLVPSGHNEQFF.

The CDR3 is CASSPRPAGASGEKLFF. The CDR3 DNA follows: TGTGCCAGCAGCCCCCGACCGGCGGGGGCTTCGGGGGAAAAACTGTTTTTT. This chain links TRBV11-3 with TRBJ1-4; perhaps TRBD1 as D (6 bases). Germline values: CDR1 SGHNT, CDR2 YENEEA. The CDR3 runs 17 residues. Trimming took off 5 bases at V and 8 bases at J, with 24 bases between the two ends.

CDR3 DNA: TGTGCCAGCTCTCTTACTAGAAGAGATACGCAGTATTTT. The encoded protein is CASSLTRRDTQYF. The chain employs TRBV18 and TRBJ2-3, with D possibly being TRBD2 (5 bases). CDR1 is KGHSH, CDR2 LQKENI, per germline. The ends were cut back, 6 bases at V and 5 bases at J, with 12 bases in the middle. This CDR3 region has 13 residues.

The chain is built from TRBV19 and TRBJ2-3, with a weak D call TRBD1 (6 bases). Germline CDR1 and CDR2: LNHDA and SQIVND (reference sequence). CDR3 length: 14 residues. V gave up 4 bases and J gave up 3 bases, with 11 bases separating them. This CDR3 is CASSRAGVTDTQYF. CDR3 coding DNA: TGTGCCAGTAGTAGGGCAGGGGTAACAGATACGCAGTATTTT.

The chain has TRBV28 and TRBJ1-3; no definite D call. Trimming left V 5 bases short and J 0 bases short, with 14 bases between. This CDR3 is 16 amino acids long. Germline loops: CDR1 MDHEN, CDR2 SYDVKM. CDR3: CASSASGLSSGNTIYF. In DNA form, the CDR3 reads TGTGCCAGCAGTGCCTCCGGGTTAAGCTCTGGAAACACCATATATTTT.

This clone was seen only a few times. The V gene is TRBV4-3, the J gene TRBJ2-3; D uncertain. Trimming took 3 bases from V and 0 from J, leaving 7 bases between them. In germline, CDR1 is LGHNA, CDR2 YSLEER. CDR3 size: 14 residues. The CDR3 nucleotides are TGCGCCAGCAGCCAGGCTTCTAGCACAGATACGCAGTATTTT. This codes for CASSQASSTDTQYF.

This clone was recorded only once. J is TRBJ2-7 and V is TRBV19; D is perhaps TRBD1 (6 bases). Germline V gives CDR1 LNHDA, CDR2 SQIVND (reference sequence). The CDR3 is 14 amino acids. V was shortened by 5 bases and J by 3 bases, with 14 bases between the two germline ends. The CDR3 region is CASSYRDTYYEQYF. The CDR3 region has the DNA TGTGCCAGTAGTTACCGGGACACCTACTACGAGCAGTACTTC.

This clone was seen only once. The gene calls are TRBV16 and TRBJ2-6; D possibly corresponds to TRBD1 (6 bases). The CDR3 totals 17 residues. Germline V gene lookup returns CDR1 KGHSY and CDR2 FQNENV. Trimming removed 4 bases at V and 0 bases at J, with 13 bases between. CDR3 residues: CASSPRTDYSGANVLTF. CDR3 sequence (DNA): TGTGCCAGCAGCCCCCGGACAGATTACTCTGGGGCCAACGTCCTGACTTTC.

CDR3 amino acids: CASSPTGTGKETQYF. In nucleotides, the CDR3 is TGTGCCAGCAGCCCCACCGGGACAGGGAAAGAGACCCAGTACTTC. J is TRBJ2-5 and V is TRBV5-6; 9 positions match TRBD1. V shed 4 bases and J 3 bases; nucleotides not matched to a gene: 7. The CDR3 has 15 amino acids. CDR1 and CDR2 from the germline V gene are SGHDT and YYEEEE.

The chain has TRBV5-1 and TRBJ2-3; 9 bases match TRBD1. The CDR3 runs to 19 residues. Per germline, CDR1 SGHRS and CDR2 YFSETQ. J was trimmed by 4 bases and V by 3 bases; bases with no gene match: 18. The CDR3 protein is CASSSTVGSWDRVADTQYF. In DNA form, the CDR3 reads TGCGCCAGCAGCTCCACCGTAGGGTCCTGGGACAGGGTTGCAGATACGCAGTATTTT.

DNA for the CDR3: TGTGCTAGTGGCTTACCAAGCCCCGGGGTCAGGGGCGTACCTTACGAGCAGTACTTC. Residues: CASGLPSPGVRGVPYEQYF. This chain uses TRBV12-5 with TRBJ2-7; tentative D call: TRBD1 (6 bases). CDR3 size: 19 residues. Germline CDR1 LGHNT, CDR2 FRNRAP. V shed 6 bases and J shed 4 bases, with 31 bases lying between them.